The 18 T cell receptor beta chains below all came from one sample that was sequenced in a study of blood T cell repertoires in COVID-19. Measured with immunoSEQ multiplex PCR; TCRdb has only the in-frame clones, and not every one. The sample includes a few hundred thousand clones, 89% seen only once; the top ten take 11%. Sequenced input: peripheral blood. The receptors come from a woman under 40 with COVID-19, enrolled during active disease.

CDR3 protein: CASKYGQSKLFF. The CDR3 DNA reads as TGTGCCAGCAAATATGGACAGTCGAAACTGTTTTTT. J is TRBJ1-4 and V is TRBV6-5; D is possibly TRBD1 (6 bases). V was cut by 7 bases and J by 11 bases, with 14 bases left in between. Germline-derived CDR1 and CDR2 are MNHEY and SVGAGI. This CDR3 contains 12 residues.

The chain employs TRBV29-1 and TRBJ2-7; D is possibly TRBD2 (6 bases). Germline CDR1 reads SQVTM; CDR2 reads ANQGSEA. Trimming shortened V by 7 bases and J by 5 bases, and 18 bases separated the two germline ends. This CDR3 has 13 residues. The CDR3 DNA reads TGCAGCGCTCTAGGAGTGGGGGGAAACGAGCAGTACTTC. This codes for CSALGVGGNEQYF.

CDR3 DNA: TGTGCCAGCAGCGTAGCCCCCTTAGCGACAGGGGGTGCACCAACTAATGAAAAACTGTTTTTT. Amino acid sequence: CASSVAPLATGGAPTNEKLFF. The rearrangement links TRBV9 to TRBJ1-4; TRBD1 aligns across 9 bases. CDR1 SGDLS and CDR2 YYNGEE come from the germline V gene. This CDR3 has 21 residues. V lost 0 bases and J lost 0; bases outside the gene matches: 15.

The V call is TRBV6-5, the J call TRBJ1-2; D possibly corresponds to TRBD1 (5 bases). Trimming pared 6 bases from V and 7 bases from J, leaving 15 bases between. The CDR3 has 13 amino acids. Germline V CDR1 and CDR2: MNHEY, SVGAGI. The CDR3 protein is CASRDRSIGGYTF. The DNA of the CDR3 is TGTGCCAGCAGAGACAGATCAATTGGTGGCTACACCTTC.

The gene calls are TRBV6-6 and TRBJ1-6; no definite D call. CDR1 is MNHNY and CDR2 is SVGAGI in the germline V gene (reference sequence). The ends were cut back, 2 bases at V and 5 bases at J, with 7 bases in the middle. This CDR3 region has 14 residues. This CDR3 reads CASSYRADNSPLHF. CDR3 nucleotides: TGTGCCAGCAGTTACCGAGCGGATAATTCACCCCTCCACTTT.

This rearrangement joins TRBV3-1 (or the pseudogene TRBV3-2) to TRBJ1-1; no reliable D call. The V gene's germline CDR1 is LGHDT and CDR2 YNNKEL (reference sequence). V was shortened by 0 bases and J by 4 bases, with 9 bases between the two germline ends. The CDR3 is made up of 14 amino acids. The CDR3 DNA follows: TGTGCCAGCAGCCAAGAGACGGAGATCACTGAAGCTTTCTTT. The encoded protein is CASSQETEITEAFF.

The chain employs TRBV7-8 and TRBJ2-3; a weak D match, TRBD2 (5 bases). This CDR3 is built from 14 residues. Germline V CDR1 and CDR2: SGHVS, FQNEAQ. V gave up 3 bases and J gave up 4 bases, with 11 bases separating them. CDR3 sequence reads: CASSLKGSPDTQYF. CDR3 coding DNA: TGTGCCAGCAGCTTGAAAGGGAGCCCAGATACGCAGTATTTT. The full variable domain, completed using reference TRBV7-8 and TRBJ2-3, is GAGVSQSPRYKVAKRGQDVALRCDPISGHVSLFWYQQALGQGPEFLTYFQNEAQLDKSGLPSDRFFAERPEGSVSTLKIQRTQQEDSAVYLCASSLKGSPDTQYFGPGTRLTVL.

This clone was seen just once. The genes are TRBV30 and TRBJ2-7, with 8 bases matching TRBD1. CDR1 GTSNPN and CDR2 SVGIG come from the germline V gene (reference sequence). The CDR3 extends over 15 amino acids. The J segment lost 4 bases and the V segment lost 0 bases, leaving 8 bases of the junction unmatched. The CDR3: CAWSVPRTGRYEQYF. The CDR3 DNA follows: TGTGCCTGGAGTGTACCCAGGACAGGGAGGTACGAGCAGTACTTC. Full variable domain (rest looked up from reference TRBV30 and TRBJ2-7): SQTIHQWPATLVQPVGSPLSLECTVEGTSNPNLYWYRQAAGRGLQLLFYSVGIGQISSEVPQNLSASRPQDRQFILSSKKLLLSDSGFYLCAWSVPRTGRYEQYFGPGTRLTVT.

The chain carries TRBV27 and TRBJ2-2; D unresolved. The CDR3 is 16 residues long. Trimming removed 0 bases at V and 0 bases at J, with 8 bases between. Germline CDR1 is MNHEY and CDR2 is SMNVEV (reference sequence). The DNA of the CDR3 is TGTGCCAGCAGTTTATCGGTGACACCGAACACCGGGGAGCTGTTTTTT. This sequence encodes CASSLSVTPNTGELFF.

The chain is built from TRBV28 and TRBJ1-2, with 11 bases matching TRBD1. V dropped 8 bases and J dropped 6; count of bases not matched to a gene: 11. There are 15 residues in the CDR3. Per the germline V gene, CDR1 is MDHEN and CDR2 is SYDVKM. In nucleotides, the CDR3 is TGTGCCAGCTGGACAGGGGGCGTTGGAGGAGATGGCTACACCTTC. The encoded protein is CASWTGGVGGDGYTF.

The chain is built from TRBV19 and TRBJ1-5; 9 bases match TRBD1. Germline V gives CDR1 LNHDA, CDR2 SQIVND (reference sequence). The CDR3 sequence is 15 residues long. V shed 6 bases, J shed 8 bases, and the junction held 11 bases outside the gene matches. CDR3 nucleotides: TGTGCCAGTAGATCGGGTGGGACAGGGAGGGAGCCCCAGCATTTT. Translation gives CASRSGGTGREPQHF.

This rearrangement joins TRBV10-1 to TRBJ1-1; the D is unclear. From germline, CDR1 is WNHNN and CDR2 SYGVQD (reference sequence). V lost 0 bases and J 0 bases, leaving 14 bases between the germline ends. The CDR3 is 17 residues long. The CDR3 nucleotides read TGCGCCAGCAGTGAGTCGACTAAATGGACCATGAACACTGAAGCTTTCTTT. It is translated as CASSESTKWTMNTEAFF.

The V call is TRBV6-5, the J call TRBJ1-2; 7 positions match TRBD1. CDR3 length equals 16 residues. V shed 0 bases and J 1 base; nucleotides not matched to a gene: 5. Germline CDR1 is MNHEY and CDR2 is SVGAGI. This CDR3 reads CASSYSVGQVNYGYTF. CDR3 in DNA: TGTGCCAGCAGTTACTCGGTTGGACAGGTTAACTATGGCTACACCTTC.

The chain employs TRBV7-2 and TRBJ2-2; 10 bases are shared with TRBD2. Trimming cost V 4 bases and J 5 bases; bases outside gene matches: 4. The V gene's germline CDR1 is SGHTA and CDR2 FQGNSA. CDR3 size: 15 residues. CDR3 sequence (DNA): TGTGCCAGCAGCTCCGGACTAGCGGCGACCGGGGAGCTGTTTTTT. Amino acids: CASSSGLAATGELFF.

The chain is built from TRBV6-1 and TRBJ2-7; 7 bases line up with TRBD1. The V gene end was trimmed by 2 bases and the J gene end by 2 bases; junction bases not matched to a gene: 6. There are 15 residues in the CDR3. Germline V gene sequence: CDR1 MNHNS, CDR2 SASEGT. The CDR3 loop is CASSESRTGPYEQYF. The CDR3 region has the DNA TGTGCCAGCAGTGAATCCCGGACAGGACCCTACGAGCAGTACTTC.

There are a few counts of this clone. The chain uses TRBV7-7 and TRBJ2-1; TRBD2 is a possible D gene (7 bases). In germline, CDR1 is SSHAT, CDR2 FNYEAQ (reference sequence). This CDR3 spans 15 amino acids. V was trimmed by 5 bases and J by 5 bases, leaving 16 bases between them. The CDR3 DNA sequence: TGTGCCAGCAGCAGAGGGGGGGGGATCAACAATGAGCAGTTCTTC. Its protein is CASSRGGGINNEQFF.

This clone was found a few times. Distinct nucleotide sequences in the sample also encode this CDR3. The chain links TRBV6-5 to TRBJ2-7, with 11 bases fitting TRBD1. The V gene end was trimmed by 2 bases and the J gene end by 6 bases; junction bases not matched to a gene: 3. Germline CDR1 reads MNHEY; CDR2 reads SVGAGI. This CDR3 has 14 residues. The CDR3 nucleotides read TGTGCCAGCAGTTACACAGGACAGGGGGCCGAGCAGTACTTC. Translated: CASSYTGQGAEQYF.

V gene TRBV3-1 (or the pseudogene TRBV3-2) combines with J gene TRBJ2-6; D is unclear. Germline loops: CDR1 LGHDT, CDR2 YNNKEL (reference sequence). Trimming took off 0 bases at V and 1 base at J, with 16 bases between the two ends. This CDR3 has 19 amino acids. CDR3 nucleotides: TGTGCCAGCAGCCAAGAAATTGGGCATGTCCGATCTGGGGCCAACGTCCTGACTTTC. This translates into CASSQEIGHVRSGANVLTF.